Each of the 10 T cell receptor beta chains below was sequenced from the same sample in a study of OX40 agonist ivuxolimab in advanced cancers. The library came from the immunoSEQ multiplex PCR assay. TCRdb provides this immuneACCESS table in a form limited to in-frame rearrangements. Some clones are lacking; in checked studies, under half of them reflect an unresolved V gene, and why the rest are absent is not known. This sample holds about 100,000 clones; around 89% were observed only once. The ten largest clones add up to less than 0.2% of the sample. The sequencing here drew on CD4+ or CD8+ T cells sorted from blood, taken in a trial of the OX40 agonist ivuxolimab. All receptors derive from an adult with an advanced solid tumor such as melanoma, head and neck, liver or kidney cancer.

This chain uses TRBV5-4 with TRBJ2-3; D not certain. Germline lookup yields CDR1 SGHNT and CDR2 YYREEE (reference sequence). Trimming removed 2 bases at V and 2 bases at J, with 9 bases between. The CDR3 runs to 14 residues. The CDR3 DNA reads TGTGCCAGCAGCTTTCAGCACAACACAGATACGCAGTATTTT. Its protein product is CASSFQHNTDTQYF.

The genes are TRBV5-4 and TRBJ1-3, with a tentative D call TRBD1 (6 bases). This CDR3 has 15 amino acids. With 4 bases removed from V and 2 bases from J, the gap between germline ends came to 13 bases. Germline V lookup: CDR1 SGHNT, CDR2 YYREEE (reference sequence). The CDR3 here is CASSQGGGTGNTIYF. CDR3 nucleotide sequence: TGTGCCAGCAGCCAAGGAGGGGGGACTGGAAACACCATATATTTT.

This clone was recorded only once. The rearrangement joins TRBV7-9 to TRBJ2-3; no reliable D call. CDR1 and CDR2 (germline): SEHNR, FQNEAQ (reference sequence). Trimming took 7 bases from V and 6 from J, leaving 5 bases between them. The CDR3 extends over 10 amino acids. Written as DNA, the CDR3 is TGTGCCAGCAAGGAGGATACGCAGTATTTT. Translating gives CASKEDTQYF.

The chain has TRBV5-1 and TRBJ1-1, with D hard to call. Germline CDR1 reads SGHRS; CDR2 reads YFSETQ. Deletions cut 0 bases from V and 4 bases from J, with 10 bases between. The length of the CDR3 is 14 residues. Here the CDR3 reads CASSLEDKGTEAFF. The DNA of the CDR3 is TGCGCCAGCAGCTTGGAAGACAAGGGCACTGAAGCTTTCTTT.

The chain carries TRBV11-2 and TRBJ1-3; D unresolved. This CDR3 has 16 residues. Between the trimmed V and J ends, which lost 2 bases and 0 bases, there was a span of 11 bases. Germline lookup yields CDR1 SGHAT and CDR2 FQNNGV. CDR3 in DNA: TGTGCCAGCAGCTTACTGGCACGAATCTCTGGAAACACCATATATTTT. Residues: CASSLLARISGNTIYF.

The chain carries TRBV11-1 and TRBJ2-1; 8 nucleotides match TRBD2. Germline values: CDR1 SGHAT, CDR2 FQDESV (reference sequence). This CDR3 spans 16 amino acids. J lost 7 bases, V lost 2 bases, and 10 bases had no gene match. CDR3 sequence (DNA): TGTGCCAGCAGCTTACTTGCGAGGGGCGGGAGGAATGAGCAGTTCTTC. Translating it yields CASSLLARGGRNEQFF.

This clone was counted a single time. This rearrangement joins TRBV6-1 to TRBJ1-2; weak D call: TRBD1 (6 bases). The V and J ends lost 6 bases and 4 bases respectively, with 15 bases between them. Germline V gene sequence: CDR1 MNHNS, CDR2 SASEGT. CDR3 size: 14 residues. CDR3 nucleotides: TGTGCCAGCAGATCTAATGGACAGTTCTATGGCTACACCTTC. Translated: CASRSNGQFYGYTF.

The V and J genes are TRBV5-4 and TRBJ1-2; the D gene is possibly TRBD1 (5 bases). Germline values: CDR1 SGHNT, CDR2 YYREEE (reference sequence). The V end lost 4 bases, the J end lost 4 bases, and 14 bases lay between the germline ends. The CDR3 runs 14 residues. This chain's CDR3 is CASSATGTAYGYTF. The CDR3 region has the DNA TGTGCCAGCAGCGCGACCGGGACCGCCTATGGCTACACCTTC.

The V call is TRBV6-1, the J call TRBJ1-5; D gene ambiguous. Germline CDR1 reads MNHNS; CDR2 reads SASEGT. V lost 8 bases and J lost 15, with 20 bases in between. CDR3 length equals 12 residues. This CDR3 is CASGESFLRAHF. As DNA, the CDR3 is TGTGCCAGCGGGGAATCCTTTCTTCGAGCGCATTTT.

The chain joins TRBV5-1 to TRBJ1-5, with D unresolved. The germline V gene encodes CDR1 SGHRS and CDR2 YFSETQ. The CDR3 covers 15 residues. The V end was cut by 2 bases, the J end by 1 base, with 10 bases between. CDR3 DNA: TGCGCCAGCAGCTTTAATGCGGGAAGCAATCAGCCCCAGCATTTT. Translating gives CASSFNAGSNQPQHF.